The 21 T cell receptor beta chains reported below all come from one sample, sequenced in a study of OX40 agonist ivuxolimab in advanced cancers. Sequencing was performed with immunoSEQ multiplex PCR; in TCRdb, only in-frame clones are kept and a portion is missing. The sample has roughly 80,000 clones; 65% to 90% are singletons. Here the sequenced sample was CD4+ or CD8+ T cells sorted from blood, taken in a trial of the OX40 agonist ivuxolimab. Source of these receptors: an adult with an advanced solid tumor such as melanoma, head and neck, liver or kidney cancer.

The chain has TRBV5-1 and TRBJ1-2; D is possibly TRBD1 (6 bases). CDR3 length equals 12 residues. Trimming left V 4 bases short and J 4 bases short, with 8 bases between. Germline values: CDR1 SGHRS, CDR2 YFSETQ. The CDR3 loop reads CASSVDSYGYTF. The CDR3 DNA reads as TGCGCCAGCAGCGTGGACAGCTATGGCTACACCTTC.

J is TRBJ1-1 and V is TRBV18; no clear D. Between the trimmed V and J ends, which lost 2 bases and 1 base, there was a span of 5 bases. Germline V gives CDR1 KGHSH, CDR2 LQKENI. CDR3 size: 13 residues. The CDR3 DNA reads as TGTGCCAGCTCACCAGCCGCGAACACTGAAGCTTTCTTT. This translates into CASSPAANTEAFF. Full variable domain (missing parts from reference TRBV18 and TRBJ1-1): NAGVMQNPRHLVRRRGQEARLRCSPMKGHSHVYWYRQLPEEGLKFMVYLQKENIIDESGMPKERFSAEFPKEGPSILRIQQVVRGDSAAYFCASSPAANTEAFFGQGTRLTVV.

This sequence joins TRBV5-1 and TRBJ2-5, with D possibly TRBD1 on 6 matching bases. V lost 2 bases and J lost 5, with 13 bases in between. This CDR3 contains 14 residues. The germline CDR1 and CDR2 sequences are SGHRS and YFSETQ. The CDR3 DNA follows: TGCGCCAGCAGCTTTACAGGGCTGGGCGAGACCCAGTACTTC. Amino acid sequence: CASSFTGLGETQYF.

In its sample, this clone was seen a few times. The chain recombines TRBV5-1 with TRBJ1-4; 7 nucleotides line up with TRBD1. The CDR3 is made up of 14 amino acids. V shed 1 base, J shed 8 bases, and the junction held 5 bases outside the gene matches. The germline gives CDR1 SGHRS, CDR2 YFSETQ. The CDR3 region is CASSLRGLGEKLFF. CDR3 DNA: TGCGCCAGCAGCTTGAGGGGGCTCGGCGAAAAACTGTTTTTT.

The rearrangement uses TRBV6-1 and TRBJ2-7; D not certain. Looked up from germline, CDR1 is MNHNS and CDR2 is SASEGT. The CDR3 is made up of 11 amino acids. Trimming pared 2 bases from V and 11 bases from J, leaving 10 bases between. As DNA, the CDR3 is TGTGCCAGCAGTGAAACAACTTGGGAGTACTTC. It specifies CASSETTWEYF.

V and J are TRBV9 and TRBJ2-7; 8 bases align to TRBD2. Germline CDR1 and CDR2: SGDLS and YYNGEE. This CDR3 has 15 amino acids. Germline trimming cut 0 bases from V and 4 bases from J; bases unmatched to any gene: 6. The CDR3 protein is CASSVEGGGMYEQYF. The CDR3 bases are TGTGCCAGCAGCGTAGAGGGCGGGGGGATGTACGAGCAGTACTTC. The full variable domain, with the rest looked up from reference TRBV9 and TRBJ2-7, is DSGVTQTPKHLITATGQRVTLRCSPRSGDLSVYWYQQSLDQGLQFLIQYYNGEERAKGNILERFSAQQFPDLHSELNLSSLELGDSALYFCASSVEGGGMYEQYFGPGTRLTVT.

The gene calls are TRBV29-1 and TRBJ2-2, with D possibly TRBD2 on 5 matching bases. The CDR3 totals 15 residues. Germline lookup yields CDR1 SQVTM and CDR2 ANQGSEA. With 0 bases removed from V and 8 bases from J, the gap between germline ends came to 16 bases. The CDR3, as DNA: TGCAGCGTTGAAGAGCGGGCGGCCTCGGCTGGGGAGCTGTTTTTT. This translates into CSVEERAASAGELFF.

This clone was detected only a few times. This chain uses TRBV11-2 with TRBJ2-1; a weak D match, TRBD1 (5 bases). Germline V gene lookup returns CDR1 SGHAT and CDR2 FQNNGV. The CDR3 spans 12 residues. V dropped 3 bases and J dropped 8 bases, with 8 bases sitting between them. The CDR3 sequence: CASSFQGYEQFF. CDR3 nucleotides: TGTGCCAGCAGCTTCCAGGGATATGAGCAGTTCTTC.

This rearrangement joins TRBV27 to TRBJ2-3; TRBD2 aligns across 8 bases. The CDR3 consists of 15 residues. The V gene end was trimmed by 3 bases and the J gene end by 6 bases; junction bases not matched to a gene: 8. CDR1 is MNHEY and CDR2 is SMNVEV in the germline V gene (reference sequence). The CDR3 DNA follows: TGTGCCAGCAGTTTTCGGGGGGGAGGTGGGGATACGCAGTATTTT. Translating gives CASSFRGGGGDTQYF.

The chain carries TRBV7-6 and TRBJ2-5; D not certain. The J call may be mistaken, given a closer DNA end match to TRBJ2-7. CDR1 is SGHVS and CDR2 is FNYEAQ in the germline V gene. This CDR3 is 14 amino acids long. For the CDR3, the DNA is TGTGCCAGCAGCCCCCGGTACGGACCCTACGAGCAGTACTTC. Translation: CASSPRYGPYEQYF.

V gene TRBV6-5 combines with J gene TRBJ2-1, with D uncertain. The CDR3 runs to 15 residues. Germline V gives CDR1 MNHEY, CDR2 SVGAGI. Trimming removed 6 bases at V and 8 bases at J, with 20 bases between. The CDR3 is CASRPPRGGKDEQFF. The CDR3 DNA reads as TGTGCCAGCAGACCCCCTCGTGGTGGGAAAGATGAGCAGTTCTTC.

This rearrangement joins TRBV7-9 to TRBJ2-3; TRBD1 matches at 7 bases. Germline values: CDR1 SEHNR, CDR2 FQNEAQ (reference sequence). This CDR3 contains 15 residues. With V trimmed by 1 base and J by 1 base, 2 bases remained unmatched. In nucleotides, the CDR3 is TGTGCCAGCAGCTTAGTTGGGACAGGCACAGATACGCAGTATTTT. It codes for CASSLVGTGTDTQYF.

The V and J genes are TRBV6-6 and TRBJ1-5; the D is unclear. The length of the CDR3 is 15 residues. Germline V gene data show CDR1 as MNHNY and CDR2 as SVGAGI (reference sequence). With 6 bases removed from V and 7 bases from J, the gap between germline ends came to 19 bases. CDR3 DNA: TGTGCCAGCAGCCCGGGCATTGTGGTGGGACAGCCCCAGCATTTT. This sequence encodes CASSPGIVVGQPQHF.

CDR3 protein: CASSRNRQGAQPQHF. Written as DNA, the CDR3 is TGTGCCAGCAGCCGTAATAGACAGGGGGCTCAGCCCCAGCATTTT. The rearrangement uses TRBV6-5 and TRBJ1-5, with 10 nucleotides matching TRBD1. The ends lost 6 bases at V and 6 bases at J; junction bases unmatched: 8. The V gene's germline CDR1 is MNHEY and CDR2 SVGAGI. The CDR3 is 15 residues long.

This sequence joins TRBV30 and TRBJ1-1, with no clear D. The CDR3 covers 13 residues. Germline CDR1 and CDR2: GTSNPN and SVGIG (reference sequence). The germline V and J ends were trimmed by 4 bases and 6 bases, with 15 bases remaining between them. Here the CDR3 reads CAWTPVLIAEAFF. CDR3 sequence (DNA): TGTGCCTGGACCCCAGTTTTGATCGCTGAAGCTTTCTTT. The whole variable domain, remainder taken from reference TRBV30 and TRBJ1-1, is SQTIHQWPATLVQPVGSPLSLECTVEGTSNPNLYWYRQAAGRGLQLLFYSVGIGQISSEVPQNLSASRPQDRQFILSSKKLLLSDSGFYLCAWTPVLIAEAFFGQGTRLTVV.

The rearrangement joins TRBV27 to TRBJ1-1, with D hard to call. The V gene's germline CDR1 is MNHEY and CDR2 SMNVEV (reference sequence). CDR3 size: 13 residues. V lost 4 bases, J lost 3 bases, and 9 bases lay in between. DNA for the CDR3: TGTGCCAGCAGTTCCCCACTGTACACTGAAGCTTTCTTT. Translated, it gives CASSSPLYTEAFF.

The J gene is TRBJ2-2, the V gene TRBV5-4; no firm D call. This CDR3 is 15 amino acids long. The germline V gene encodes CDR1 SGHNT and CDR2 YYREEE (reference sequence). Trimming shortened V by 0 bases and J by 6 bases, and 12 bases separated the two germline ends. The DNA of the CDR3 is TGTGCCAGCAGCTTGGACCTCCAAAGGGCCGGGGAGCTGTTTTTT. Translated, it gives CASSLDLQRAGELFF. The whole variable domain, filled in from reference TRBV5-4 and TRBJ2-2, reads ETGVTQSPTHLIKTRGQQVTLRCSSQSGHNTVSWYQQALGQGPQFIFQYYREEENGRGNFPPRFSGLQFPNYSSELNVNALELDDSALYLCASSLDLQRAGELFFGEGSRLTVL.

This chain connects TRBV5-5 to TRBJ2-3; the match to TRBD2 covers 8 bases. The germline V gene encodes CDR1 SGHKS and CDR2 YYEKEE (reference sequence). The junction had 10 bases not matched to a gene; V was cut back by 5 bases and J by 5 bases. The CDR3 loop spans 15 amino acids. CDR3 region: CASSGAGGAEDTQYF. Written as DNA, the CDR3 is TGTGCCAGCAGTGGGGCCGGGGGGGCCGAAGATACGCAGTATTTT.

The chain links TRBV6-6 to TRBJ1-1; D is undetermined. Germline assignment: CDR1 MNHNY and CDR2 SVGAGI (reference sequence). The V and J ends lost 2 bases and 4 bases respectively, with 11 bases between them. This CDR3 is built from 14 residues. The CDR3 region is CASSYEERSTEAFF. The CDR3 coding sequence is TGTGCCAGCAGTTACGAAGAGAGATCCACTGAAGCTTTCTTT.

The chain uses TRBV5-1 and TRBJ1-5; possible D gene TRBD1, 5 bases. Trimming left V 4 bases short and J 5 bases short, with 16 bases between. CDR3 length: 15 residues. The germline V gene has CDR1 SGHRS and CDR2 YFSETQ. CDR3 sequence reads: CASSPWGSNDQPQHF. DNA of the CDR3: TGCGCCAGCAGCCCATGGGGGTCAAATGATCAGCCCCAGCATTTT. The complete variable domain, with remaining parts taken from reference TRBV5-1 and TRBJ1-5, reads KAGVTQTPRYLIKTRGQQVTLSCSPISGHRSVSWYQQTPGQGLQFLFEYFSETQRNKGNFPGRFSGRQFSNSRSEMNVSTLELGDSALYLCASSPWGSNDQPQHFGDGTRLSIL.

This chain uses TRBV18 with TRBJ2-7; TRBD2 agrees at 11 bases. The CDR3 runs 15 residues. The germline CDR1 and CDR2 sequences are KGHSH and LQKENI. V shed 4 bases, J shed 0 bases, and the junction held 2 bases outside the gene matches. Here the CDR3 reads CASSLGTSGSYEQYF. The DNA of the CDR3 is TGTGCCAGCTCACTCGGGACTAGCGGCTCCTACGAGCAGTACTTC.